The 8 T cell receptor beta chains listed next were all sequenced from one sample in a study of Ad26.COV2.S vaccination and SARS-CoV-2 variants. Treatment meaning: some 19 received Ad26.COV2.S at low or high dose, single or two shots; 5 received placebo; per-sample allocation not given. All samples were drawn on day 63, counting from the first vaccine or placebo injection. The repertoire was sequenced with immunoSEQ multiplex PCR; TCRdb's copy has only in-frame clones and lacks some. The sample includes 360,000 or so clones, approximately 89% of them seen just once. The source was peripheral blood, collected in a trial of Ad26.COV2.S vaccine versus placebo. The source is a person between 18 and 65 years old who received the Ad26.COV2.S COVID-19 vaccine or a placebo.

This clone has only one observation. V is TRBV6-5 and J is TRBJ2-1, with D tentatively TRBD2 (6 bases). CDR3 length equals 12 residues. The germline V gene has CDR1 MNHEY and CDR2 SVGAGI. V shed 11 bases and J shed 5 bases, with 13 bases lying between them. The CDR3 region is CACGDPDNEQFF. Written as DNA, the CDR3 is TGTGCCTGCGGGGACCCTGACAATGAGCAGTTCTTC.

The chain employs TRBV15 and TRBJ2-3; no firm D call. CDR1 LNHNV and CDR2 YYDKDF come from the germline V gene (reference sequence). This CDR3 spans 14 amino acids. The germline V and J ends were trimmed by 0 bases and 5 bases, with 9 bases remaining between them. The CDR3: CATSRDPGVDTQYF. CDR3 nucleotides: TGTGCCACCAGCAGAGATCCTGGGGTAGATACGCAGTATTTT.

As concerns this clone: Other DNA sequences from this sample encode an identical CDR3 as well. The chain recombines TRBV5-1 with TRBJ2-1; no clear D gene. Looked up from germline, CDR1 is SGHRS and CDR2 is YFSETQ. The CDR3 contains 15 residues. Trimming took off 0 bases at V and 4 bases at J, with 11 bases between the two ends. Written as DNA, the CDR3 is TGCGCCAGCAGCTTGGGAGGCGGACCATACAATGAGCAGTTCTTC. This translates into CASSLGGGPYNEQFF.

The chain links TRBV7-2 to TRBJ1-5; D remains ambiguous. This CDR3 contains 13 residues. V was shortened by 2 bases and J by 3 bases, with 5 bases between the two germline ends. CDR1 SGHTA and CDR2 FQGNSA come from the germline V gene. CDR3 in amino acids: CASSLQSNQPQHF. The CDR3 DNA sequence: TGTGCCAGCAGCTTACAATCCAATCAGCCCCAGCATTTT.

The chain employs TRBV24-1 and TRBJ2-1; a possible D gene is TRBD1 (5 bases). V was trimmed by 0 bases and J by 8 bases, leaving 16 bases between them. The CDR3 length is 16 residues. Germline lookup yields CDR1 KGHDR and CDR2 SFDVKD. The CDR3 is CATSDLGQGLGDEQFF. The DNA for the CDR3 is TGTGCCACCAGTGATTTGGGGCAGGGCCTCGGTGATGAGCAGTTCTTC.

The gene calls are TRBV28 and TRBJ2-5; D remains ambiguous. The CDR3 extends over 12 amino acids. V lost 10 bases and J 2 bases, leaving 11 bases between the germline ends. CDR1 and CDR2 (germline): MDHEN, SYDVKM. The CDR3, as DNA: TGTGCCACCGTAACCGCTCAAGAGACCCAGTACTTC. Protein product: CATVTAQETQYF.

The J gene is TRBJ1-1, the V gene TRBV23-1; D unclear. TRBV23-1 counts as an open reading frame of uncertain function. The CDR3 covers 15 residues. With 7 bases removed from V and 3 bases from J, the gap between germline ends came to 18 bases. Here the CDR3 DNA reads TGCGCCAGCATTTCATGCGGGAGGCCAGACACTGAAGCTTTCTTT. It codes for CASISCGRPDTEAFF.

This chain uses TRBV19 with TRBJ2-4; 9 bases are a match to TRBD1. V lost 4 bases and J lost 7; bases outside the gene matches: 5. CDR1 LNHDA and CDR2 SQIVND come from the germline V gene (reference sequence). The CDR3 length is 14 residues. The DNA for the CDR3 is TGTGCCAGTAGTACGGACAGGGGTGTGAACATTCAGTACTTC. It yields the protein CASSTDRGVNIQYF.